Below are 29 T cell receptor beta chains sequenced from a single sample in a study of T-cell memory formation after mild COVID-19. TCRdb itself ran the 5' RACE reads through MiXCR, one entry per CDR3 protein. This sample has over 60,000 distinct CDR3 sequences, with approximately 16% found just once. Sequencing input: PBMCs or a T cell subset sorted from them (not recorded which). The origin of the receptors is an adult woman who had mild COVID-19 (a few samples of this study predate the infection). Cell type and time point are not known.

This clonotype has a handful of counts. The chain is built from TRBV9 and TRBJ2-1, with 11 bases fitting TRBD2. CDR3 length: 17 amino acids. V trimming: 3 bases; J trimming: 4 bases; junction bases outside the gene matches: 9. Germline V CDR1 and CDR2: SGDLS, YYNGEE. CDR3 sequence: CASSANLAGGPYNEQFF. The CDR3 DNA reads as TGTGCCAGCAGCGCGAACTTAGCGGGGGGGCCTTACAATGAGCAGTTCTTC.

The chain is built from TRBV20-1 and TRBJ2-7; 9 bases fit TRBD2. V was pared by 6 bases and J by 0 bases, with 3 bases of the junction left unmatched. The CDR3 covers 13 residues. Germline CDR1 and CDR2: DFQATT and SNEGSKA (reference sequence). CDR3 region: CSAGSGSSYEQYF. The DNA for the CDR3 is TGCAGTGCCGGTAGCGGGAGCTCCTACGAGCAGTACTTC.

The chain links TRBV12-3 or TRBV12-4 to TRBJ2-1; 9 bases map to TRBD1. The V gene end was trimmed by 5 bases and the J gene end by 1 base; junction bases not matched to a gene: 3. The CDR3 runs 15 residues. CDR3: CASSPGTGSYNEQFF. The CDR3 bases are TGTGCCAGCAGTCCCGGGACAGGGTCCTACAATGAGCAGTTCTTC.

By sample fraction, this clonotype is medium-sized (0.01 to 0.1%). CDR3 DNA: TGTGCCACCAGCAGAGACCGGGGTAGCTACGAGCAGTACTTC. It yields the protein CATSRDRGSYEQYF. This sequence joins TRBV15 and TRBJ2-7, with D possibly matching TRBD2 (5 bases). This CDR3 is built from 14 residues. V was pared by 0 bases and J by 3 bases, with 9 bases between. Germline V lookup: CDR1 LNHNV, CDR2 YYDKDF (reference sequence).

In this sample, this clonotype turned up a few times. The chain combines TRBV29-1 with TRBJ2-5; 8 bases map to TRBD1. V lost 0 bases to trimming and J lost 3 bases; unmatched junction nucleotides: 12. The CDR3 has 17 residues. Looked up from germline, CDR1 is SQVTM and CDR2 is ANQGSEA. The CDR3 protein is CSVEDPWTGNVEETQYF. In nucleotides, the CDR3 is TGCAGCGTTGAAGATCCGTGGACAGGGAACGTCGAAGAGACCCAGTACTTC.

V is TRBV2 and J is TRBJ2-7; 9 nucleotides align to TRBD1. This CDR3 spans 12 amino acids. The germline CDR1 and CDR2 sequences are SNHLY and FYNNEI. The junction had 2 bases not matched to a gene; V was cut back by 8 bases and J by 3 bases. CDR3 residues: CASRDRVYEQYF. The CDR3 bases are TGTGCCAGCCGGGACAGGGTCTACGAGCAGTACTTC. The full variable domain, in which reference TRBV2 and TRBJ2-7 provide the parts outside the CDR3, is EPEVTQTPSHQVTQMGQEVILRCVPISNHLYFYWYRQILGQKVEFLVSFYNNEISEKSEIFDDQFSVERPDGSNFTLKIRSTKLEDSAMYFCASRDRVYEQYFGPGTRLTVT.

The J gene is TRBJ2-7, the V gene TRBV5-5, with a weak D call TRBD2 (6 bases). The germline gives CDR1 SGHKS, CDR2 YYEKEE (reference sequence). CDR3 length: 14 residues. The V and J ends lost 0 bases and 2 bases respectively, with 9 bases between them. CDR3: CASSLVLAAYEQYF. CDR3 nucleotide sequence: TGTGCCAGCAGCTTGGTATTAGCGGCCTACGAGCAGTACTTC.

In this sample, this clonotype turned up a few times. The chain combines TRBV7-9 with TRBJ2-6; possibly TRBD1 or TRBD2 for D (5 bases each). The germline V gene encodes CDR1 SEHNR and CDR2 FQNEAQ (reference sequence). Trimming shortened V by 1 base and J by 4 bases, and 17 bases separated the two germline ends. This CDR3 is built from 18 residues. The CDR3 bases are TGTGCCAGCAGCTTAGTCCAGCGTCGGGGCTCGGGGGCCAACGTCCTGACTTTC. Amino acids: CASSLVQRRGSGANVLTF. Full variable domain (missing parts from reference TRBV7-9 and TRBJ2-6): DTGVSQNPRHKITKRGQNVTFRCDPISEHNRLYWYRQTLGQGPEFLTYFQNEAQLEKSRLLSDRFSAERPKGSFSTLEIQRTEQGDSAMYLCASSLVQRRGSGANVLTFGAGSRLTVL.

This clonotype was observed at least ten times. This rearrangement joins TRBV15 to TRBJ2-1; 11 nucleotides match TRBD2. The CDR3 contains 14 residues. The J segment lost 5 bases and the V segment lost 6 bases, leaving 3 bases of the junction unmatched. Germline-derived CDR1 and CDR2 are LNHNV and YYDKDF (reference sequence). The CDR3: CATRGTSGHNEQFF. The CDR3 DNA follows: TGTGCCACCAGGGGGACTAGCGGTCACAATGAGCAGTTCTTC.

The chain links TRBV12-3 or TRBV12-4 to TRBJ2-1; D call uncertain. With 5 bases removed from V and 8 bases from J, the gap between germline ends came to 7 bases. The length of the CDR3 is 11 residues. Here the CDR3 DNA reads TGTGCCAGCAGTCTAACGGATGAGCAGTTCTTC. It translates to CASSLTDEQFF.

This clonotype was counted only a few times. The chain employs TRBV7-9 and TRBJ1-2; possibly TRBD1 for D (5 bases). The CDR3 totals 16 residues. Per the germline V gene, CDR1 is SEHNR and CDR2 is FQNEAQ (reference sequence). The V and J ends lost 5 bases and 8 bases respectively, with 24 bases between them. The CDR3 DNA reads as TGTGCCAGCAGCCTCCCTTCCCGACACAGGTTCTTCGGCTACACCTTC. Translated: CASSLPSRHRFFGYTF.

The rearrangement joins TRBV29-1 to TRBJ2-7, with D tentatively TRBD2 (6 bases). Germline values: CDR1 SQVTM, CDR2 ANQGSEA. The CDR3 has 12 amino acids. The V and J ends lost 3 bases and 2 bases respectively, with 8 bases between them. CDR3 region: CSVDGGAYEQYF. In DNA form, the CDR3 reads TGCAGCGTTGACGGAGGGGCCTACGAGCAGTACTTC.

This chain joins TRBV12-3 or TRBV12-4 and TRBJ2-1; 8 bases match TRBD2. The CDR3 extends over 15 amino acids. V shed 4 bases, J shed 3 bases, and the junction held 5 bases outside the gene matches. The CDR3 DNA reads TGTGCCAGCAGTTCGGGGGGGTGGGACTACAATGAGCAGTTCTTC. Protein: CASSSGGWDYNEQFF.

This clonotype has a handful of counts. V is TRBV6-6 and J is TRBJ2-7, with 9 bases aligning to TRBD1. Looked up from germline, CDR1 is MNHNY and CDR2 is SVGAGI (reference sequence). Trimming at V came to 6 bases and at J to 3 bases, leaving 6 bases not matched to a gene. The CDR3 covers 14 residues. The CDR3 sequence is CASRKGQGIYEQYF. DNA for the CDR3: TGTGCCAGCAGGAAGGGACAGGGAATCTACGAGCAGTACTTC.

This clonotype was found a few times. This chain joins TRBV6-5 and TRBJ2-7, with TRBD1 matching over 9 bases. Trimming removed 4 bases from V and 5 bases from J; junction bases left unmatched: 6. CDR3 length: 14 amino acids. CDR1 is MNHEY, CDR2 SVGAGI, per germline. As DNA, the CDR3 is TGTGCCAGCAGTTCCGGGACAGGGTCCCACGAGCAGTACTTC. Protein sequence: CASSSGTGSHEQYF.

This clonotype was seen a few times. The chain recombines TRBV27 with TRBJ2-1, with TRBD2 matching over 12 bases. This CDR3 has 15 residues. V shed 8 bases, J shed 3 bases, and the junction held 5 bases outside the gene matches. In germline, CDR1 is MNHEY, CDR2 SMNVEV (reference sequence). The CDR3 reads CASGLAGFLYNEQFF. In DNA, the CDR3 is TGTGCCAGCGGACTAGCGGGGTTTCTCTACAATGAGCAGTTCTTC.

This clonotype was counted only a few times. The J gene is TRBJ2-3, the V gene TRBV5-6; 8 bases line up with TRBD2. The J segment lost 2 bases and the V segment lost 7 bases, leaving 6 bases of the junction unmatched. CDR1 is SGHDT, CDR2 YYEEEE, per germline. CDR3 length: 14 amino acids. The CDR3 bases are TGTGCCAGCGGCGTACTAGCGGACACAGATACGCAGTATTTT. It is translated as CASGVLADTDTQYF.

The rearrangement uses TRBV7-8 and TRBJ2-7; 10 nucleotides line up with TRBD2. The CDR3 contains 19 residues. CDR1 SGHVS and CDR2 FQNEAQ come from the germline V gene. Trimming at V came to 5 bases and at J to 0 bases, leaving 16 bases not matched to a gene. For the CDR3, the DNA is TGTGCCAGCAGCAATCCCGGGACTAGCGTCACGTCGAGCTCCTACGAGCAGTACTTC. The encoded protein is CASSNPGTSVTSSSYEQYF. Combining the CDR3 with reference TRBV7-8 and TRBJ2-7 gives the whole variable domain GAGVSQSPRYKVAKRGQDVALRCDPISGHVSLFWYQQALGQGPEFLTYFQNEAQLDKSGLPSDRFFAERPEGSVSTLKIQRTQQEDSAVYLCASSNPGTSVTSSSYEQYFGPGTRLTVT.

V is TRBV7-9 and J is TRBJ1-2; 8 bases fit TRBD1. This CDR3 is built from 16 residues. CDR1 is SEHNR, CDR2 FQNEAQ, per germline (reference sequence). Germline trimming cut 1 base from V and 4 bases from J; bases unmatched to any gene: 8. The CDR3 DNA follows: TGTGCCAGCAGCTTAGGAGGCAGGGGGCACGGCTATGGCTACACCTTC. Protein product: CASSLGGRGHGYGYTF.

This clonotype turned up a few times. The chain couples TRBV2 to TRBJ2-7, with a tentative D call TRBD2 (7 bases). The V end lost 3 bases, the J end lost 0 bases, and 12 bases lay between the germline ends. CDR1 and CDR2 from the germline V gene are SNHLY and FYNNEI. The CDR3 spans 15 residues. CDR3 DNA sequence: TGTGCCAGCAGTGATCGGGGGGCGAGCTCCTACGAGCAGTACTTC. Translated: CASSDRGASSYEQYF. Full variable domain (remainder filled in from reference TRBV2 and TRBJ2-7): EPEVTQTPSHQVTQMGQEVILRCVPISNHLYFYWYRQILGQKVEFLVSFYNNEISEKSEIFDDQFSVERPDGSNFTLKIRSTKLEDSAMYFCASSDRGASSYEQYFGPGTRLTVT.

The chain is built from TRBV2 and TRBJ2-1; D gene uncertain. V was clipped by 1 base and J by 4 bases, with 5 bases between them. Germline V lookup: CDR1 SNHLY, CDR2 FYNNEI. The CDR3 sequence is 13 residues long. The CDR3, as DNA: TGTGCCAGCAGTGAAGTAGGGTACAATGAGCAGTTCTTC. Its translation: CASSEVGYNEQFF.

In its sample, this clonotype was seen a few times. The J gene is TRBJ2-1, the V gene TRBV15; D is possibly TRBD2 (6 bases). Germline CDR1 LNHNV, CDR2 YYDKDF (reference sequence). This CDR3 contains 13 residues. Trimming removed 8 bases at V and 8 bases at J, with 16 bases between. The CDR3 region is CATGGNVKDEQFF. The CDR3, as DNA: TGTGCCACCGGAGGGAATGTTAAGGATGAGCAGTTCTTC.

V and J are TRBV27 and TRBJ1-6; D gene uncertain. This CDR3 comprises 14 residues. Germline V gives CDR1 MNHEY, CDR2 SMNVEV (reference sequence). Trimming took off 3 bases at V and 7 bases at J, with 10 bases between the two ends. CDR3 region: CASSFGVSNSPLHF. Here the CDR3 DNA reads TGTGCCAGCAGTTTCGGGGTTTCCAATTCACCCCTCCACTTT.

This clonotype was detected a few times. V is TRBV15 and J is TRBJ2-7; the match to TRBD1 covers 9 bases. J gave up 3 bases and V 4 bases, and 4 bases lay outside the gene matches. Germline V gene sequence: CDR1 LNHNV, CDR2 YYDKDF (reference sequence). The CDR3 sequence is 14 residues long. CDR3 in amino acids: CATSTGTGFYEQYF. CDR3 nucleotides: TGTGCCACCAGCACCGGGACAGGGTTCTACGAGCAGTACTTC.

The rearrangement joins TRBV29-1 to TRBJ2-2; 9 bases are shared with TRBD2. This CDR3 contains 14 residues. The V gene's germline CDR1 is SQVTM and CDR2 ANQGSEA. V gave up 5 bases and J gave up 5 bases; unmatched junction bases: 6. CDR3 sequence reads: CSVTGLALTGELFF. The CDR3 DNA follows: TGCAGCGTTACCGGACTAGCGCTAACCGGGGAGCTGTTTTTT.

This clonotype was seen a handful of times. The J gene is TRBJ1-5, the V gene TRBV29-1; D ambiguous. From germline, CDR1 is SQVTM and CDR2 ANQGSEA. V dropped 6 bases and J dropped 2 bases, with 11 bases sitting between them. The CDR3 loop spans 13 amino acids. Here the CDR3 DNA reads TGCAGCGTACTCCCTGCCGGCAATCAGCCCCAGCATTTT. Translating it yields CSVLPAGNQPQHF. Full variable domain (rest looked up from reference TRBV29-1 and TRBJ1-5): SAVISQKPSRDICQRGTSLTIQCQVDSQVTMMFWYRQQPGQSLTLIATANQGSEATYESGFVIDKFPISRPNLTFSTLTVSNMSPEDSSIYLCSVLPAGNQPQHFGDGTRLSIL.

The table lists this clonotype with a count of one. The chain combines TRBV6-6 with TRBJ2-3; D not certain. Looked up from germline, CDR1 is MNHNY and CDR2 is SVGAGI (reference sequence). CDR3 length equals 17 residues. Trimming cost V 3 bases and J 6 bases, with 22 bases left between them. The CDR3 here is CASSYQWDSNPWDTQYF. The CDR3 bases are TGTGCCAGCAGTTATCAATGGGATAGCAACCCATGGGATACGCAGTATTTT.

CDR3 loop: CASRPGTSGYNEQFF. In DNA form, the CDR3 reads TGCGCCAGCAGGCCCGGGACTAGCGGCTACAATGAGCAGTTCTTC. V and J are TRBV4-1 and TRBJ2-1; the match to TRBD2 covers 11 bases. J gave up 3 bases and V 6 bases, and 4 bases lay outside the gene matches. CDR1 and CDR2 (germline): MGHRA, YSYEKL. CDR3 length equals 15 residues.

The V call is TRBV6-5, the J call TRBJ2-7; unclear D gene. The length of the CDR3 is 13 residues. V lost 2 bases, J lost 3 bases, and 8 bases lay in between. The V gene's germline CDR1 is MNHEY and CDR2 SVGAGI. DNA for the CDR3: TGTGCCAGCAGTTACGGCCCTAGCTACGAGCAGTACTTC. Translated: CASSYGPSYEQYF.